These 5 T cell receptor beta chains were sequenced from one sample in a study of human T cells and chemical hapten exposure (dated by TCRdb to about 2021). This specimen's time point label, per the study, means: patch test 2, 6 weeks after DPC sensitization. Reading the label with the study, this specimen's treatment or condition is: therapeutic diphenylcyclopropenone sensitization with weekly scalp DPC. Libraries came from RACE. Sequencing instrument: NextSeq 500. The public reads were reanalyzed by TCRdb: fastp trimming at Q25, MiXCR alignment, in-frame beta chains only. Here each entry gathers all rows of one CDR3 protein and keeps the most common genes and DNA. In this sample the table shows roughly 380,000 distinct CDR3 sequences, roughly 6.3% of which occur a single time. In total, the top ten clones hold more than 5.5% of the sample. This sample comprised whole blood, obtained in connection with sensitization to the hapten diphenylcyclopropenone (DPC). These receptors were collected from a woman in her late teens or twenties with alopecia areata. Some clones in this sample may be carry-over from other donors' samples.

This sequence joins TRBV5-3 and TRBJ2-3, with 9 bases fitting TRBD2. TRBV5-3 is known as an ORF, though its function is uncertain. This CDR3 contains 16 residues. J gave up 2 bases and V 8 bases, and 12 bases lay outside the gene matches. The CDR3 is CASSLIAGALTDTQYF. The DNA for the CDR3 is TGTGCCAGCAGCCTAATAGCGGGGGCCCTCACAGATACGCAGTATTTT.

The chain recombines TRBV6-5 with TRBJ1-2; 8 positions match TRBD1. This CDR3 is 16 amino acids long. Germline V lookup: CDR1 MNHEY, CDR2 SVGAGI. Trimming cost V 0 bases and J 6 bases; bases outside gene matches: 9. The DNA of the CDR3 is TGTGCCAGCAGTTACTCGATCTCGCCAGGGGGCGATGGCTACACCTTC. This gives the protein CASSYSISPGGDGYTF.

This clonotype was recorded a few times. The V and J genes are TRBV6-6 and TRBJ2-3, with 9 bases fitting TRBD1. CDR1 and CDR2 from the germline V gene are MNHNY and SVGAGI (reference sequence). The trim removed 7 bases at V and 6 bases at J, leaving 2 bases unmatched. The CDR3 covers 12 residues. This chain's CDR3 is CASMTGGDTQYF. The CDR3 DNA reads TGTGCCAGCATGACAGGGGGGGATACGCAGTATTTT.

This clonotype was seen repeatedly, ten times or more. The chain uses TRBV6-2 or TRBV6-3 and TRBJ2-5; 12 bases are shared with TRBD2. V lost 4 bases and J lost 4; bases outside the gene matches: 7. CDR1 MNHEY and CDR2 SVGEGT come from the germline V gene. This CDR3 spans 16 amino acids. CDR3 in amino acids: CASSSWTSGDRETQYF. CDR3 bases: TGTGCCAGCAGTTCCTGGACTAGCGGGGACCGAGAGACCCAGTACTTC.

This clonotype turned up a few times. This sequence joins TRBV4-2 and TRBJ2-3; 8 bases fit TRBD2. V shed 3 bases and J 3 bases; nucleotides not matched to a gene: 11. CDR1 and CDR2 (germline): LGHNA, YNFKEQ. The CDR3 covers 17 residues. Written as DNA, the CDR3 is TGTGCCAGCAGCCAGACGGGAAACGGGGGGGCGACAGATACGCAGTATTTT. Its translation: CASSQTGNGGATDTQYF.